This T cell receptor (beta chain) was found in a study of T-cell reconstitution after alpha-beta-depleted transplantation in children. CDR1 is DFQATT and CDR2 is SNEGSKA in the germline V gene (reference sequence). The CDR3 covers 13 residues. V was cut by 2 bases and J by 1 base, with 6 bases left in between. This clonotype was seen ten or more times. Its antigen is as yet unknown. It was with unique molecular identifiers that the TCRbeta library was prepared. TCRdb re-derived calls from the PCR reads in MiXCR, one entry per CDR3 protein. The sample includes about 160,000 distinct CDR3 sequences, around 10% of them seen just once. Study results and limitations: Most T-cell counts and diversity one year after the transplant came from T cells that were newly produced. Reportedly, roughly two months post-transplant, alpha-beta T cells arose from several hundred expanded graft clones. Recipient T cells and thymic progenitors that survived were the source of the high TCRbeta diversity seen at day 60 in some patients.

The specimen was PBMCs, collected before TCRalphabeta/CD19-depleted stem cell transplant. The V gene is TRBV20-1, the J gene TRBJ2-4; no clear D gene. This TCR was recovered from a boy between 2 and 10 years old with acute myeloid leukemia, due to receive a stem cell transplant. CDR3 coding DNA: TGCAGTGCTAGATTGACCGCCAAAAACATTCAGTACTTC. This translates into CSARLTAKNIQYF.